The 23 T cell receptor beta chains listed next were all sequenced from one sample in a study of OX40 agonist ivuxolimab in advanced cancers. Here immunoSEQ multiplex PCR was the method, and the copy in TCRdb shows in-frame clones only, minus some. The sample yields 20,000 to 25,000 clones, around three quarters seen once. The sample was CD4+ or CD8+ T cells sorted from blood, taken in a trial of the OX40 agonist ivuxolimab. These receptors came from an adult with an advanced solid tumor such as melanoma, head and neck, liver or kidney cancer.

This chain links TRBV18 with TRBJ1-1; no reliable D call. The CDR3 has 12 amino acids. Trimming removed 5 bases from V and 4 bases from J, with 8 bases in between. Germline CDR1 is KGHSH and CDR2 is LQKENI. CDR3 amino acids: CASSSQGTEAFF. CDR3 bases: TGTGCCAGCTCATCACAAGGCACTGAAGCTTTCTTT.

V is TRBV6-6 and J is TRBJ2-2; TRBD1 matches 10 bases. Germline V lookup: CDR1 MNHNY, CDR2 SVGAGI (reference sequence). Trimming took 3 bases from V and 4 from J; bases not matched to a gene: 2. The CDR3 consists of 15 residues. CDR3 in DNA: TGTGCCAGCAGTTATGGGACAGGGGCCACCGGGGAGCTGTTTTTT. Its protein product is CASSYGTGATGELFF.

The genes are TRBV7-6 and TRBJ2-2, with D possibly TRBD2 on 6 matching bases. Germline CDR1 is SGHVS and CDR2 is FNYEAQ. The CDR3 has 16 residues. Trimming removed 1 base from V and 5 bases from J, with 14 bases in between. The CDR3 region has the DNA TGTGCCAGCAGCTTAGACGGCGGGGTGTTAACCGGGGAGCTGTTTTTT. Protein sequence: CASSLDGGVLTGELFF.

This clone was detected a few times. The chain links TRBV6-1 to TRBJ1-2, with D unclear. Germline values: CDR1 MNHNS, CDR2 SASEGT. CDR3 length equals 15 residues. The V and J ends lost 1 base and 4 bases respectively, with 13 bases between them. The CDR3 DNA follows: TGTGCCAGCAGTGAAGTCACAGACCCCTTCTATGGCTACACCTTC. Translation: CASSEVTDPFYGYTF.

The rearrangement uses TRBV14 and TRBJ2-7; 13 bases map to TRBD2. Germline trimming cut 0 bases from V and 1 base from J; bases unmatched to any gene: 3. CDR3 length: 17 amino acids. Looked up from germline, CDR1 is SGHDN and CDR2 is FVKESK. DNA of the CDR3: TGTGCCAGCAGCCAAGAGGGGACTAGCGGGAATTCCTACGAGCAGTACTTC. Translated: CASSQEGTSGNSYEQYF. The variable domain in full, completed from reference TRBV14 and TRBJ2-7, reads EAGVTQFPSHSVIEKGQTVTLRCDPISGHDNLYWYRRVMGKEIKFLLHFVKESKQDESGMPNNRFLAERTGGTYSTLKVQPAELEDSGVYFCASSQEGTSGNSYEQYFGPGTRLTVT.

CDR3 sequence reads: CASSLGLAGVSGLTDTQYF. The CDR3 nucleotides read TGTGCCAGCAGCTTGGGACTAGCGGGGGTGTCCGGCTTGACAGATACGCAGTATTTT. This rearrangement joins TRBV5-8 to TRBJ2-3; 12 bases fit TRBD2. V dropped 0 bases and J dropped 3; count of bases not matched to a gene: 11. CDR1 is SGHTS, CDR2 YDEGEE, per germline. The CDR3 is 19 amino acids.

The chain links TRBV2 to TRBJ2-7; the D gene is possibly TRBD1 (6 bases). Trimming took 5 bases from V and 2 from J, leaving 16 bases between them. This CDR3 has 15 amino acids. CDR1 and CDR2 from the germline V gene are SNHLY and FYNNEI. The CDR3 here is CASSPSDRSPYEQYF. The CDR3 DNA follows: TGTGCCAGCAGTCCTTCCGACAGGTCCCCCTACGAGCAGTACTTC.

The chain combines TRBV5-1 with TRBJ2-7; D is unclear. The CDR3 spans 13 residues. V lost 2 bases to trimming and J lost 0 bases, with 6 bases between them. The germline V gene has CDR1 SGHRS and CDR2 YFSETQ. The CDR3 spells CASSFGISYEQYF. In DNA form, the CDR3 reads TGCGCCAGCAGCTTTGGAATCTCCTACGAGCAGTACTTC.

The CDR3 DNA is TGTGCCAGCAGCTTGGGGGCCTACGAGCAGTACTTC. It is translated as CASSLGAYEQYF. This chain connects TRBV11-1 to TRBJ2-7; D tentatively fits TRBD1 or TRBD2 (5 bases each). This CDR3 has 12 residues. V shed 3 bases and J shed 2 bases, with 5 bases lying between them. CDR1 is SGHAT, CDR2 FQDESV, per germline (reference sequence).

The chain links TRBV6-1 to TRBJ1-1; D gene uncertain. The CDR3 totals 15 residues. From germline, CDR1 is MNHNS and CDR2 SASEGT. With 0 bases removed from V and 1 base from J, the gap between germline ends came to 9 bases. The CDR3 DNA sequence: TGTGCCAGCAGTGAAGCGCGGTGGGGGAACACTGAAGCTTTCTTT. Its translation: CASSEARWGNTEAFF.

The chain joins TRBV10-3 to TRBJ2-1; D is uncertain. This CDR3 contains 15 residues. The V end was cut by 2 bases, the J end by 2 bases, with 10 bases between. Germline values: CDR1 ENHRY, CDR2 SYGVKD. CDR3 nucleotides: TGTGCCATCAGTGAGGGTGGCAGCCCCTACAATGAGCAGTTCTTC. It is translated as CAISEGGSPYNEQFF.

The chain couples TRBV6-4 to TRBJ1-2; D uncertain. Germline V gene lookup returns CDR1 MRHNA and CDR2 SNTAGT. The CDR3 extends over 18 amino acids. Trimming took off 4 bases at V and 0 bases at J, with 21 bases between the two ends. The CDR3 loop is CASSAVLEGLRTNYGYTF. CDR3 nucleotide sequence: TGTGCCAGCAGTGCGGTCCTAGAGGGTTTGAGAACTAACTATGGCTACACCTTC.

This clone showed up just a few times. The chain has TRBV19 and TRBJ2-1; a weak D match, TRBD1 (6 bases). CDR1 and CDR2 from the germline V gene are LNHDA and SQIVND (reference sequence). The CDR3 has 15 amino acids. Trimming took off 2 bases at V and 4 bases at J, with 12 bases between the two ends. CDR3 sequence reads: CASSIWTDDYNEQFF. Written as DNA, the CDR3 is TGTGCCAGTAGTATATGGACAGACGATTACAATGAGCAGTTCTTC.

The V gene is TRBV4-3, the J gene TRBJ2-3, with 9 positions matching TRBD2. This CDR3 has 16 residues. Per the germline V gene, CDR1 is LGHNA and CDR2 is YSLEER. Trimming cost V 4 bases and J 5 bases; bases outside gene matches: 10. The CDR3 bases are TGCGCCAGCAGCCCCCGGGGCGGGGGGGCAATAGATACGCAGTATTTT. Protein: CASSPRGGGAIDTQYF.

This clone is labeled as medium-sized. This sequence joins TRBV19 and TRBJ1-1, with 9 bases lining up with TRBD1. The CDR3 is 14 residues long. V trimming: 8 bases; J trimming: 0 bases; junction bases outside the gene matches: 4. Germline CDR1 LNHDA, CDR2 SQIVND (reference sequence). The DNA for the CDR3 is TGTGCCAGTCCGGGACAGGGAATGAACACTGAAGCTTTCTTT. Protein sequence: CASPGQGMNTEAFF.

Only a few counts were recorded for this clone. The chain joins TRBV2 to TRBJ1-2; D perhaps matches TRBD1 (6 bases). The CDR3 is made up of 14 amino acids. V shed 3 bases and J shed 4 bases, with 12 bases lying between them. Germline V gene data show CDR1 as SNHLY and CDR2 as FYNNEI. The CDR3 DNA reads TGTGCCAGCAGTGAGGACCTGGGGGCCTATGGCTACACCTTC. Its protein product is CASSEDLGAYGYTF.

This clone appeared a few times. V gene TRBV5-6 combines with J gene TRBJ1-2, with a weak D call TRBD1 (6 bases). V lost 4 bases and J 5 bases, leaving 18 bases between the germline ends. CDR3 length equals 15 residues. Germline V gene lookup returns CDR1 SGHDT and CDR2 YYEEEE. CDR3 residues: CASSDHRASHYGYTF. CDR3 DNA: TGTGCCAGCAGCGATCACAGGGCTAGTCATTATGGCTACACCTTC.

In this sample, this clone turned up once. The rearrangement links TRBV13 to TRBJ2-2; D perhaps matches TRBD2 (5 bases). Germline V lookup: CDR1 PRHDT, CDR2 FYEKMQ (reference sequence). V lost 5 bases, J lost 4 bases, and 20 bases lay in between. This CDR3 comprises 17 residues. The CDR3, as DNA: TGTGCCAGCAGCCCCGCCCCTATCGGGGATGGCACCGGGGAGCTGTTTTTT. It specifies CASSPAPIGDGTGELFF.

This clone occurred once. The sample contains more than one DNA sequence encoding this CDR3. This chain uses TRBV7-3 with TRBJ2-7; D may be TRBD2 (5 bases). V lost 2 bases and J 0 bases, leaving 11 bases between the germline ends. CDR1 is SGHTA and CDR2 is FQGTGA in the germline V gene. There are 15 residues in the CDR3. CDR3 DNA sequence: TGTGCCAGCAGCTTACGACGGGGAAGCTCCTACGAGCAGTACTTC. The encoded protein is CASSLRRGSSYEQYF.

This chain uses TRBV9 with TRBJ2-3; D is ambiguous. This CDR3 is 16 amino acids long. Germline V gene sequence: CDR1 SGDLS, CDR2 YYNGEE. Trimming left V 3 bases short and J 0 bases short, with 14 bases between. The CDR3 DNA sequence: TGTGCCAGCAGCGCCGTCGGGTACTCTAGCACAGATACGCAGTATTTT. It translates to CASSAVGYSSTDTQYF.

V is TRBV9 and J is TRBJ1-2; D perhaps matches TRBD1 (5 bases). This CDR3 comprises 15 residues. CDR1 and CDR2 from the germline V gene are SGDLS and YYNGEE. Trimming took 3 bases from V and 1 from J, leaving 13 bases between them. CDR3 residues: CASSDPRQLNYGYTF. The CDR3 DNA sequence: TGTGCCAGCAGCGACCCAAGACAGCTTAACTATGGCTACACCTTC.

V is TRBV13 and J is TRBJ1-2; the match to TRBD1 covers 8 bases. This CDR3 spans 14 amino acids. Looked up from germline, CDR1 is PRHDT and CDR2 is FYEKMQ (reference sequence). V gave up 3 bases and J gave up 5 bases; unmatched junction bases: 5. The DNA for the CDR3 is TGTGCCAGCAGCTTTGGGACAGGCCTTTATGGCTACACCTTC. This gives the protein CASSFGTGLYGYTF.

The chain joins TRBV11-2 to TRBJ2-1; unclear D gene. Between the trimmed V and J ends, which lost 1 base and 4 bases, there was a span of 5 bases. CDR1 and CDR2 (germline): SGHAT, FQNNGV. The CDR3 is made up of 13 amino acids. In DNA, the CDR3 is TGTGCCAGCAGCTTAGGGGGATACAATGAGCAGTTCTTC. It is translated as CASSLGGYNEQFF.